This entry lists 21 T cell receptor beta chains sequenced from one sample in a study of T cells after yellow fever vaccination. TCRdb itself ran the 5' RACE reads through MiXCR, one entry per CDR3 protein. The sample has over 10,000 distinct CDR3 sequences, roughly 4.6% seen once. The sequencing here drew on PBMCs, either bulk or a sorted T-cell subset (CD4+, CD8+, memory, or dextramer-sorted; not recorded which), taken 45 days after the yellow fever booster vaccination. All receptors come from a man aged 30-40 years who received the YFV17D yellow fever vaccine.

This clonotype was recorded at least ten times. This rearrangement joins TRBV3-1 to TRBJ2-1, with TRBD2 as a possible D gene (7 bases). Germline CDR1 LGHDT, CDR2 YNNKEL (reference sequence). The V and J ends lost 0 bases and 7 bases respectively, with 16 bases between them. This CDR3 has 16 residues. The CDR3 here is CASSQDMGGGRNEQFF. DNA for the CDR3: TGTGCCAGCAGCCAAGATATGGGAGGGGGACGGAATGAGCAGTTCTTC.

This clonotype was counted ten times or more. The V call is TRBV10-3, the J call TRBJ2-7; 8 bases map to TRBD2. Germline V gene sequence: CDR1 ENHRY, CDR2 SYGVKD. With V trimmed by 3 bases and J by 2 bases, 3 bases remained unmatched. The CDR3 has 14 residues. CDR3 sequence (DNA): TGTGCCATCAGTGATACTAGCGGCACCTACGAGCAGTACTTC. This encodes CAISDTSGTYEQYF.

In its sample, this clonotype was seen many times. The junction shows a germline mismatch at one end, possibly a read error. The CDR3 sequence: CASSMDHGNPLVEF. In DNA form, the CDR3 reads TGTGCCAGCAGCATGGATCATGGAAACCCCCTGGTGGAGTTC. The rearrangement links TRBV7-2 to TRBJ2-5; no firm D call. This CDR3 has 14 amino acids. CDR1 SGHTA and CDR2 FQGNSA come from the germline V gene.

This clonotype has at least ten counts. The chain uses TRBV24-1 and TRBJ2-5; maybe TRBD1 (6 bases). From germline, CDR1 is KGHDR and CDR2 SFDVKD. The length of the CDR3 is 17 residues. V lost 3 bases, J lost 2 bases, and 18 bases lay in between. The CDR3 here is CATSDTPQGLIQETQYF. DNA of the CDR3: TGTGCCACCAGTGATACGCCCCAGGGGTTAATTCAAGAGACCCAGTACTTC.

The sample holds many counts of this clonotype. The chain joins TRBV20-1 to TRBJ2-6; tentative D call: TRBD1 (6 bases). Germline CDR1 reads DFQATT; CDR2 reads SNEGSKA (reference sequence). Trimming cost V 6 bases and J 4 bases, with 25 bases left between them. This CDR3 region has 18 residues. In DNA form, the CDR3 reads TGCAGTGCCCTAGCCCGGACAGCACAACCGGGGGGGGCCAACGTCCTGACTTTC. Protein sequence: CSALARTAQPGGANVLTF.

This clonotype appeared a few times. This sequence joins TRBV13 and TRBJ2-5, with a possible D match to TRBD2 (5 bases). Trimming took off 5 bases at V and 2 bases at J, with 12 bases between the two ends. This CDR3 has 14 amino acids. CDR1 is PRHDT and CDR2 is FYEKMQ in the germline V gene (reference sequence). CDR3 in amino acids: CASSRRRPQETQYF. CDR3 bases: TGTGCCAGCAGCCGGAGGCGGCCACAAGAGACCCAGTACTTC. The full variable domain, with the rest looked up from reference TRBV13 and TRBJ2-5, is AAGVIQSPRHLIKEKRETATLKCYPIPRHDTVYWYQQGPGQDPQFLISFYEKMQSDKGSIPDRFSAQQFSDYHSELNMSSLELGDSALYFCASSRRRPQETQYFGPGTRLLVL.

This clonotype showed up just a few times. The chain employs TRBV7-9 and TRBJ2-7; D not resolved. This CDR3 spans 13 amino acids. V was pared by 1 base and J by 3 bases, with 7 bases between. Germline V gives CDR1 SEHNR, CDR2 FQNEAQ (reference sequence). As DNA, the CDR3 is TGTGCCAGCAGCTTAGACCTGGACTACGAGCAGTACTTC. It is translated as CASSLDLDYEQYF.

Concerning this clonotype itself: Sequence at one end of the junction differs from germline and may be a read error. The gene calls are TRBV29-1 and TRBJ2-1, with D perhaps matching TRBD1 (6 bases). The CDR3 extends over 12 amino acids. The V gene's germline CDR1 is SQVTM and CDR2 ANQGSEA. CDR3: CSVEGTLEPGVF. CDR3 bases: TGCAGCGTTGAAGGGACACTTGAACCAGGGGTCTTC.

This clonotype was recorded many times. V is TRBV27 and J is TRBJ1-1; no clear D gene. CDR1 MNHEY and CDR2 SMNVEV come from the germline V gene (reference sequence). V was pared by 8 bases and J by 5 bases, with 12 bases between. This CDR3 is built from 12 residues. CDR3 sequence reads: CASGRWATEAFF. As DNA, the CDR3 is TGTGCCAGCGGTAGATGGGCTACTGAAGCTTTCTTT.

Many counts were recorded for this clonotype. This rearrangement joins TRBV12-3 or TRBV12-4 to TRBJ2-1, with D unresolved. V was shortened by 9 bases and J by 2 bases, with 20 bases between the two germline ends. The CDR3 is 16 amino acids. CDR3 coding DNA: TGTGCCAGTCAGGAGACATCGCTAAATCCCTACAATGAGCAGTTCTTC. This encodes CASQETSLNPYNEQFF.

This clonotype was detected only a few times. V gene TRBV6-1 combines with J gene TRBJ2-7; TRBD2 matches 8 bases. The CDR3 contains 14 residues. The V gene end was trimmed by 6 bases and the J gene end by 1 base; junction bases not matched to a gene: 5. From germline, CDR1 is MNHNS and CDR2 SASEGT. CDR3 residues: CASRAGEWSYEQYF. CDR3 in DNA: TGTGCCAGCAGAGCGGGAGAGTGGTCCTACGAGCAGTACTTC.

This clonotype was detected ten times or more. The chain joins TRBV20-1 to TRBJ2-7; D is uncertain. The CDR3 covers 11 residues. The V and J ends lost 5 bases and 4 bases respectively, with 9 bases between them. CDR1 and CDR2 from the germline V gene are DFQATT and SNEGSKA (reference sequence). CDR3 nucleotides: TGCAGTGCTGCCCCCTTTTACGAGCAGTACTTC. Its translation is CSAAPFYEQYF.

This clonotype was seen ten or more times. Here the CDR3 reads CSAREGTSTDNEQFF. The CDR3 DNA reads as TGCAGTGCTAGAGAGGGGACTAGTACTGACAATGAGCAGTTCTTC. The chain combines TRBV20-1 with TRBJ2-1, with 8 bases aligning to TRBD2. Germline CDR1 is DFQATT and CDR2 is SNEGSKA (reference sequence). CDR3 size: 15 residues. V shed 0 bases and J 5 bases; nucleotides not matched to a gene: 6.

This clonotype was detected ten times or more. CDR3 amino acids: CASTQWAGGPLFF. The CDR3 DNA reads as TGTGCCAGCACCCAGTGGGCGGGAGGGCCTCTGTTCTTC. The chain combines TRBV7-6 with TRBJ2-1; 9 bases match TRBD2. This CDR3 contains 13 residues. The V gene's germline CDR1 is SGHVS and CDR2 FNYEAQ. Trimming removed 7 bases from V and 15 bases from J; junction bases left unmatched: 13.

This clonotype showed up many times. The chain links TRBV20-1 to TRBJ2-7, with D possibly matching TRBD1 (5 bases). Deletions cut 3 bases from V and 4 bases from J, with 16 bases between. Germline V gives CDR1 DFQATT, CDR2 SNEGSKA (reference sequence). The CDR3 loop spans 14 amino acids. The CDR3 DNA follows: TGCAGTGCTAGCGCAGGGAACCAAAAATACGAGCAGTACTTC. It codes for CSASAGNQKYEQYF.

In its sample, this clonotype was seen many times. The V gene is TRBV10-1, the J gene TRBJ2-3; 7 bases align to TRBD1. This CDR3 is 14 amino acids long. V lost 6 bases and J lost 5; bases outside the gene matches: 8. The V gene's germline CDR1 is WNHNN and CDR2 SYGVQD (reference sequence). The CDR3 DNA reads TGCGCCAGCAGCCAGGGGGTCGGAAGAGATACGCAGTATTTT. This codes for CASSQGVGRDTQYF.

This clonotype was detected ten times or more. The germline gene is not matched at one end of the junction; a read error may be the cause. The chain couples TRBV19 to TRBJ2-1, with TRBD2 matching over 7 bases. This CDR3 contains 15 residues. Looked up from germline, CDR1 is LNHDA and CDR2 is SQIVND (reference sequence). CDR3 residues: CASSIAGPFYNEQFF. The CDR3, as DNA: TGTGCCAGTAGCATAGCGGGCCCTTTCTACAATGAGCAGTTCTTC.

In this sample, this clonotype turned up many times. The chain has TRBV14 and TRBJ2-5; 11 bases map to TRBD2. CDR1 and CDR2 from the germline V gene are SGHDN and FVKESK. This CDR3 has 19 residues. Trimming took 1 base from V and 8 from J; bases not matched to a gene: 18. Here the CDR3 DNA reads TGTGCCAGCAGCCAAGGAAGCCTTGGAACTAGCGGGAGCTTGGTTACCCAGTACTTC. This sequence encodes CASSQGSLGTSGSLVTQYF.

This clonotype showed up many times. This chain joins TRBV24-1 and TRBJ2-5, with TRBD2 as a possible D gene (6 bases). This CDR3 region has 14 residues. Trimming shortened V by 3 bases and J by 1 base, and 8 bases separated the two germline ends. Per the germline V gene, CDR1 is KGHDR and CDR2 is SFDVKD. The CDR3 DNA sequence: TGTGCCACCAGTGATGCCGGGAGCCAAGAGACCCAGTACTTC. Its translation: CATSDAGSQETQYF.

Turning to this clonotype: A much larger clone is a single base away; this may be a read error. The rearrangement joins TRBV7-2 to TRBJ1-5, with D unclear. V lost 6 bases and J 5 bases, leaving 14 bases between the germline ends. Germline-derived CDR1 and CDR2 are SGHTA and FQGNSA. This CDR3 spans 14 amino acids. CDR3 amino acids: CASRSGRGYQPQHF. In DNA form, the CDR3 reads TGTGCCAGCAGATCCGGTCGTGGGTATCAGCCCCAGCATTTT.

At least ten counts were recorded for this clonotype. This rearrangement joins TRBV5-1 to TRBJ2-5; D could derive from TRBD1 or TRBD2 (5 bases each). Germline CDR1 is SGHRS and CDR2 is YFSETQ. This CDR3 region has 14 residues. The V gene lost 4 bases and the J gene lost 5 bases, with 15 bases spanning the gap. CDR3 coding DNA: TGCGCCAGCAGCCTCGGGACCGGGATGGAGACCCAGTACTTC. Its protein product is CASSLGTGMETQYF.